The 30 T cell receptor beta chains below were found in one sample sequenced in a study of T cell changes during pregnancy in multiple sclerosis. Assay used: immunoSEQ multiplex PCR; TCRdb lists only in-frame clones, some missing. The data contain tens of thousands of clones, roughly 89% of them singletons. The sample here was CD4+ T cells from peripheral blood mononuclear cells, taken in the second trimester of pregnancy. Every receptor here comes from a female donor in good health, enrolled as a control in a pregnancy study.

The gene calls are TRBV7-3 and TRBJ2-2; D is unclear. This CDR3 is built from 13 residues. V shed 5 bases and J shed 5 bases, with 9 bases lying between them. Germline values: CDR1 SGHTA, CDR2 FQGTGA. CDR3 loop: CASSLRGTGELFF. CDR3 bases: TGTGCCAGCAGCCTAAGAGGTACCGGGGAGCTGTTTTTT.

This chain links TRBV6-6 with TRBJ1-1; no firm D call. Deletions cut 6 bases from V and 1 base from J, with 3 bases between. In germline, CDR1 is MNHNY, CDR2 SVGAGI (reference sequence). This CDR3 is built from 11 residues. The DNA of the CDR3 is TGTGCCAGCAGAGCGAACACTGAAGCTTTCTTT. Protein sequence: CASRANTEAFF.

A single count supports this clone. CDR3 sequence (DNA): TGTGCCAGCAGCTCCTACACCGGGGAGCTGTTTTTT. Encoded protein: CASSSYTGELFF. The chain has TRBV11-3 and TRBJ2-2; D unresolved. This CDR3 contains 12 residues. The V end was cut by 4 bases, the J end by 3 bases, with 3 bases between. Germline lookup yields CDR1 SGHNT and CDR2 YENEEA.

The chain combines TRBV5-8 with TRBJ2-6; 9 positions agree with TRBD1. Looked up from germline, CDR1 is SGHTS and CDR2 is YDEGEE. The CDR3 has 15 residues. Trimming took 4 bases from V and 13 from J; bases not matched to a gene: 12. In DNA, the CDR3 is TGTGCCAGCAGCCAAGGGGACAGGGATACAGAAGTCCTGACTTTC. It specifies CASSQGDRDTEVLTF.

This clone was detected only once. This rearrangement joins TRBV11-2 to TRBJ1-1; possible D gene TRBD1, 6 bases. The V gene lost 5 bases and the J gene lost 7 bases, with 17 bases spanning the gap. The germline V gene has CDR1 SGHAT and CDR2 FQNNGV. This CDR3 has 14 amino acids. The chain's CDR3 is CASSRAPGVDEAFF. The CDR3 region has the DNA TGTGCCAGCAGCCGCGCACCAGGGGTAGATGAAGCTTTCTTT.

This clone was counted once. The DNA of the CDR3 is TGTGCCAGCAGCTTGGCAGGGACTAATGAAAAACTGTTTTTT. It translates to CASSLAGTNEKLFF. The rearrangement uses TRBV5-6 and TRBJ1-4; possible D gene TRBD1, 5 bases. The CDR3 runs to 14 residues. V was trimmed by 0 bases and J by 2 bases, leaving 5 bases between them. The germline CDR1 and CDR2 sequences are SGHDT and YYEEEE. The whole variable domain, filled in from reference TRBV5-6 and TRBJ1-4, reads DAGVTQSPTHLIKTRGQQVTLRCSPKSGHDTVSWYQQALGQGPQFIFQYYEEEERQRGNFPDRFSGHQFPNYSSELNVNALLLGDSALYLCASSLAGTNEKLFFGSGTQLSVL.

This clone appeared a single time. The V call is TRBV7-3, the J call TRBJ2-1; TRBD2 matches at 10 bases. In germline, CDR1 is SGHTA, CDR2 FQGTGA. With V trimmed by 2 bases and J by 10 bases, 8 bases remained unmatched. The CDR3 length is 15 residues. The CDR3 here is CASSLAGLASGEQFF. CDR3 DNA: TGTGCCAGCAGCTTAGCGGGACTAGCGTCGGGCGAGCAGTTCTTC.

The rearrangement joins TRBV7-9 to TRBJ1-2; TRBD1 is a possible D gene (6 bases). The CDR3 sequence is 14 residues long. The germline gives CDR1 SEHNR, CDR2 FQNEAQ (reference sequence). The V end lost 1 base, the J end lost 4 bases, and 10 bases lay between the germline ends. The CDR3 sequence is CASSLGQAFYGYTF. The CDR3 region has the DNA TGTGCCAGCAGCTTAGGACAGGCGTTCTATGGCTACACCTTC.

The CDR3 DNA reads as TGTGCCAGCAGGCTACAGGGGTCAATGACTGAAGCTTTCTTT. Translating it yields CASRLQGSMTEAFF. The rearrangement uses TRBV2 and TRBJ1-1; 7 bases are a match to TRBD1. CDR3 length: 14 residues. Germline V gene lookup returns CDR1 SNHLY and CDR2 FYNNEI. V trimming: 6 bases; J trimming: 5 bases; junction bases outside the gene matches: 9. The full variable domain, rest sourced from reference TRBV2 and TRBJ1-1, is EPEVTQTPSHQVTQMGQEVILRCVPISNHLYFYWYRQILGQKVEFLVSFYNNEISEKSEIFDDQFSVERPDGSNFTLKIRSTKLEDSAMYFCASRLQGSMTEAFFGQGTRLTVV.

The genes are TRBV6-1 and TRBJ1-4; the match to TRBD1 covers 9 bases. The J segment lost 8 bases and the V segment lost 8 bases, leaving 3 bases of the junction unmatched. There are 12 residues in the CDR3. Germline assignment: CDR1 MNHNS and CDR2 SASEGT. This CDR3 reads CASDRGYEKLFF. The CDR3 DNA sequence: TGTGCCAGCGACAGGGGGTACGAAAAACTGTTTTTT.

The CDR3 region has the DNA TGTGCCAGCAGCTTGGCACCGACCAACTGGGAGGAGACCCAGTACTTC. Its protein product is CASSLAPTNWEETQYF. V gene TRBV5-5 combines with J gene TRBJ2-5, with a weak D call TRBD2 (5 bases). Between the trimmed V and J ends, which lost 0 bases and 5 bases, there was a span of 17 bases. Per the germline V gene, CDR1 is SGHKS and CDR2 is YYEKEE (reference sequence). The CDR3 runs to 16 residues.

The genes are TRBV11-2 and TRBJ2-7, with a tentative D call TRBD1 (6 bases). V was shortened by 3 bases and J by 2 bases, with 11 bases between the two germline ends. The CDR3 has 14 amino acids. Germline V gene data show CDR1 as SGHAT and CDR2 as FQNNGV. The CDR3 reads CASSFSQGPYEQYF. CDR3 sequence (DNA): TGTGCCAGCAGCTTTAGTCAGGGGCCCTACGAGCAGTACTTC.

This chain uses TRBV7-8 with TRBJ1-1, with D unresolved. The CDR3 loop spans 12 amino acids. CDR1 SGHVS and CDR2 FQNEAQ come from the germline V gene. With 5 bases removed from V and 4 bases from J, the gap between germline ends came to 8 bases. CDR3 in DNA: TGTGCCAGCAGCCGTCCGGTCACTGAAGCTTTCTTT. It translates to CASSRPVTEAFF.

The chain uses TRBV25-1 and TRBJ1-5; D gene unclear. The CDR3 consists of 12 residues. From germline, CDR1 is MGHDK and CDR2 SYGVNS. V shed 3 bases and J shed 7 bases, with 7 bases lying between them. CDR3 coding DNA: TGTGCCAGCAGTGACACTTTGCAGCCCCAGCATTTT. This gives the protein CASSDTLQPQHF.

The chain couples TRBV11-3 to TRBJ2-5; tentative D call: TRBD1 (5 bases). The CDR3 sequence is 15 residues long. V lost 0 bases and J lost 1, with 9 bases in between. Germline lookup yields CDR1 SGHNT and CDR2 YENEEA. The CDR3 nucleotides are TGTGCCAGCAGCTTAGACGGGCAGGGCCAAGAGACCCAGTACTTC. Protein product: CASSLDGQGQETQYF.

Comments on this clone: The sample contains more than one DNA sequence encoding this CDR3. V is TRBV18 and J is TRBJ1-1; D may be TRBD1 (5 bases). The CDR3 is 14 amino acids. The V gene's germline CDR1 is KGHSH and CDR2 LQKENI. V lost 2 bases and J lost 4, with 11 bases in between. In DNA, the CDR3 is TGTGCCAGCTCACCAGGGGGGGGAGGCACTGAAGCTTTCTTT. Its protein is CASSPGGGGTEAFF.

CDR3: CASSPTTGSQYPGELFF. The CDR3, as DNA: TGCGCCAGCAGTCCCACGACAGGGTCCCAGTATCCCGGGGAGCTGTTTTTT. V is TRBV4-3 and J is TRBJ2-2; 7 nucleotides match TRBD1. Looked up from germline, CDR1 is LGHNA and CDR2 is YSLEER. The CDR3 consists of 17 residues. V trimming: 6 bases; J trimming: 6 bases; junction bases outside the gene matches: 16.

V and J are TRBV5-4 and TRBJ1-2, with D hard to call. V shed 0 bases and J shed 4 bases, with 7 bases lying between them. This CDR3 is built from 13 residues. Per the germline V gene, CDR1 is SGHNT and CDR2 is YYREEE (reference sequence). CDR3 nucleotide sequence: TGTGCCAGCAGCTTGGGAGGGAGCTATGGCTACACCTTC. It specifies CASSLGGSYGYTF. Together with reference TRBV5-4 and TRBJ1-2, the CDR3 gives the full variable domain: ETGVTQSPTHLIKTRGQQVTLRCSSQSGHNTVSWYQQALGQGPQFIFQYYREEENGRGNFPPRFSGLQFPNYSSELNVNALELDDSALYLCASSLGGSYGYTFGSGTRLTVV.

Here the CDR3 DNA reads TGTGCCAGCAGCTCCTCCAGTAACTCTGGAAACACCATATATTTT. It encodes CASSSSSNSGNTIYF. This chain joins TRBV7-6 and TRBJ1-3; the D is unclear. With 4 bases removed from V and 0 bases from J, the gap between germline ends came to 10 bases. Germline V gene sequence: CDR1 SGHVS, CDR2 FNYEAQ. The CDR3 is 15 residues long.

The gene calls are TRBV5-8 and TRBJ1-1; D not resolved. V was cut by 0 bases and J by 3 bases, with 12 bases left in between. The germline gives CDR1 SGHTS, CDR2 YDEGEE. The CDR3 runs to 15 residues. The CDR3 DNA follows: TGTGCCAGCAGCTTGGGAGTGCGGGTTGACACTGAAGCTTTCTTT. Its protein is CASSLGVRVDTEAFF.

This chain connects TRBV5-4 to TRBJ2-7; TRBD2 matches 7 bases. Germline V gene lookup returns CDR1 SGHNT and CDR2 YYREEE (reference sequence). The CDR3 totals 17 residues. Trimming took 4 bases from V and 4 from J; bases not matched to a gene: 17. The CDR3 sequence is CASSPGWASRGVYEQYF. In DNA, the CDR3 is TGTGCCAGCAGCCCCGGTTGGGCTTCCCGGGGGGTGTACGAGCAGTACTTC.

This rearrangement joins TRBV2 to TRBJ2-6; tentatively, D is TRBD2 (5 bases). CDR1 is SNHLY and CDR2 is FYNNEI in the germline V gene. This CDR3 is 14 amino acids long. V gave up 8 bases and J gave up 0 bases, with 8 bases separating them. As DNA, the CDR3 is TGTGCCAGCGCGGGTAGCTCTGGGGCCAACGTCCTGACTTTC. This translates into CASAGSSGANVLTF.

As DNA, the CDR3 is TGCGCCAGCAGCCTACGGACAGGGGACACCGGGGAGCTGTTTTTT. As protein: CASSLRTGDTGELFF. The chain combines TRBV5-1 with TRBJ2-2, with TRBD1 matching 9 bases. V shed 4 bases, J shed 3 bases, and the junction held 4 bases outside the gene matches. The CDR3 contains 15 residues. Germline V lookup: CDR1 SGHRS, CDR2 YFSETQ.

The chain joins TRBV7-2 to TRBJ2-7; 8 bases fit TRBD2. Germline CDR1 is SGHTA and CDR2 is FQGNSA. There are 15 residues in the CDR3. The trim removed 5 bases at V and 7 bases at J, leaving 13 bases unmatched. The CDR3 nucleotides are TGTGCCAGCAGCCCCAGGAGGCGGGGGGCGGGAGAGCAGTACTTC. Encoded protein: CASSPRRRGAGEQYF.

This chain connects TRBV19 to TRBJ2-7, with a possible D match to TRBD2 (5 bases). The CDR3 is 13 residues long. Trimming removed 0 bases at V and 7 bases at J, with 10 bases between. Looked up from germline, CDR1 is LNHDA and CDR2 is SQIVND (reference sequence). In DNA, the CDR3 is TGTGCCAGTAGTATAGATTTCCCGGGGGAGCAGTACTTC. It is translated as CASSIDFPGEQYF.

The chain combines TRBV29-1 with TRBJ2-1; 11 nucleotides match TRBD2. The CDR3 has 14 amino acids. V lost 8 bases to trimming and J lost 4 bases; unmatched junction nucleotides: 7. Germline CDR1 SQVTM, CDR2 ANQGSEA. CDR3 region: CSILSGGGYNEQFF. The CDR3 DNA reads as TGCAGCATTCTTAGCGGGGGGGGTTACAATGAGCAGTTCTTC.

This clone occurred once. The chain joins TRBV27 to TRBJ2-1; D call uncertain. Germline CDR1 reads MNHEY; CDR2 reads SMNVEV (reference sequence). V shed 3 bases and J shed 8 bases, with 5 bases lying between them. CDR3 length: 11 amino acids. CDR3 DNA sequence: TGTGCCAGCAGTTTGTCGGATGAGCAGTTCTTC. Translated: CASSLSDEQFF.

This clone was seen a single time. V gene TRBV19 combines with J gene TRBJ1-2, with D uncertain. CDR1 and CDR2 (germline): LNHDA, SQIVND (reference sequence). The V end was cut by 7 bases, the J end by 5 bases, with 14 bases between. The CDR3 extends over 13 amino acids. The CDR3, as DNA: TGTGCCAGTACATTTCTTCCGGGTTATGGCTACACCTTC. Translation gives CASTFLPGYGYTF.

The rearrangement uses TRBV9 and TRBJ1-1; 7 positions agree with TRBD1. CDR3 length equals 16 residues. Losses at the gene ends were 4 bases for V and 7 bases for J; bases not matched to a gene: 16. Germline V CDR1 and CDR2: SGDLS, YYNGEE. Here the CDR3 DNA reads TGTGCCAGCAGCCCCCATCCCCAGACAGGGCTGGGTGAAGCTTTCTTT. This translates into CASSPHPQTGLGEAFF. The full variable domain, in which reference TRBV9 and TRBJ1-1 provide the parts outside the CDR3, is DSGVTQTPKHLITATGQRVTLRCSPRSGDLSVYWYQQSLDQGLQFLIQYYNGEERAKGNILERFSAQQFPDLHSELNLSSLELGDSALYFCASSPHPQTGLGEAFFGQGTRLTVV.

The J gene is TRBJ2-3, the V gene TRBV11-3, with 7 bases lining up with TRBD2. J was trimmed by 0 bases and V by 2 bases; bases with no gene match: 2. Germline CDR1 SGHNT, CDR2 YENEEA. The CDR3 is made up of 15 amino acids. The CDR3 bases are TGTGCCAGCAGCTTAAGAGCGGGAAGCACAGATACGCAGTATTTT. Its translation is CASSLRAGSTDTQYF.